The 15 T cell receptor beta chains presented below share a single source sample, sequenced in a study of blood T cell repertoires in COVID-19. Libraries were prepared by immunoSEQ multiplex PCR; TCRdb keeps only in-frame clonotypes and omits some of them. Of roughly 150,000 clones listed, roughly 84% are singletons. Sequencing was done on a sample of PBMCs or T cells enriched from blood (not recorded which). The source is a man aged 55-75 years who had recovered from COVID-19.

Written as DNA, the CDR3 is TGTGCCAGCAGGCAGAAAGAGACCCAGTACTTC. It codes for CASRQKETQYF. The chain is built from TRBV12-3 or TRBV12-4 and TRBJ2-5, with D unclear. V shed 6 bases and J shed 3 bases, with 5 bases lying between them. The CDR3 spans 11 residues.

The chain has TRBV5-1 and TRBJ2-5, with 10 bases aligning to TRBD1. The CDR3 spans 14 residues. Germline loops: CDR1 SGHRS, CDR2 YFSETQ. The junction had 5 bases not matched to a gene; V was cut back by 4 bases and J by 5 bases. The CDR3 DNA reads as TGCGCCAGCAGCCCCAGGACAGGGGGGGAGACCCAGTACTTC. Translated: CASSPRTGGETQYF.

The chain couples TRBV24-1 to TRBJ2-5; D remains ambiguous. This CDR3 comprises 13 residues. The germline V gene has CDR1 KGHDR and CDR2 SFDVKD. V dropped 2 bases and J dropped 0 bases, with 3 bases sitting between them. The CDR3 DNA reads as TGTGCCACCAGTGATTCGTACCAAGAGACCCAGTACTTC. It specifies CATSDSYQETQYF.

This CDR3 reads CASSLGAGRVGEQFF. The CDR3 nucleotides are TGTGCCAGCAGCTTAGGTGCTGGGCGGGTTGGTGAGCAGTTCTTC. The chain combines TRBV7-2 with TRBJ2-1, with D perhaps matching TRBD2 (5 bases). The CDR3 runs to 15 residues. V shed 1 base and J shed 9 bases, with 16 bases lying between them. Germline CDR1 and CDR2: SGHTA and FQGNSA. The variable domain in full, with the rest retrieved from reference TRBV7-2 and TRBJ2-1, is GAGVSQSPSNKVTEKGKDVELRCDPISGHTALYWYRQSLGQGLEFLIYFQGNSAPDKSGLPSDRFSAERTGGSVSTLTIQRTQQEDSAVYLCASSLGAGRVGEQFFGPGTRLTVL.

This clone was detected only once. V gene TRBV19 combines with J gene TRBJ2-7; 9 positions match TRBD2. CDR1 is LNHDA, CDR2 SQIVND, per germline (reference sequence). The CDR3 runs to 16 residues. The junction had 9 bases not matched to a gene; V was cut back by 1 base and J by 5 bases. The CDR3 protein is CASSIGRAGGVNEQYF. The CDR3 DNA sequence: TGTGCCAGTAGTATAGGTAGAGCGGGAGGAGTCAACGAGCAGTACTTC.

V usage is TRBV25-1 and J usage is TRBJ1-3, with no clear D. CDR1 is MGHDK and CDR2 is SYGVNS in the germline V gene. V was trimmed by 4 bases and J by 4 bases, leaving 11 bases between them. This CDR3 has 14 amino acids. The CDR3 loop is CASSGRAGGNTIYF. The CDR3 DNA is TGTGCCAGCAGTGGGCGAGCGGGGGGAAACACCATATATTTT.

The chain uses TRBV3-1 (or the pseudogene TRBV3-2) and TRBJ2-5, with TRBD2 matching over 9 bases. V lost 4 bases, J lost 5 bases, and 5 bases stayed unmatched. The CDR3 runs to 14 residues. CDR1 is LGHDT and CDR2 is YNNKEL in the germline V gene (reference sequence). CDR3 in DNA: TGTGCCAGCAGCCGAAGCGGGGGGAAGGAGACCCAGTACTTC. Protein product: CASSRSGGKETQYF.

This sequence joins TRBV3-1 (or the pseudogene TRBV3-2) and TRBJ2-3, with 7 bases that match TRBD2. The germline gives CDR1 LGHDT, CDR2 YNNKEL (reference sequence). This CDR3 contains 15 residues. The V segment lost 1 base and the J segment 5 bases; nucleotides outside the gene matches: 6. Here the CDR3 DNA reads TGTGCCAGCAGCCAAGGTGGGAGGGCGAGAGATACGCAGTATTTT. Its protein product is CASSQGGRARDTQYF.

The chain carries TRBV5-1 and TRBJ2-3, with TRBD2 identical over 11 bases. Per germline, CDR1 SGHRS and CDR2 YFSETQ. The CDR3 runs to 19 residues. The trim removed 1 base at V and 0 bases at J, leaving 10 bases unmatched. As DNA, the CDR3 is TGCGCCAGCAGCTTGTTGGGGGGACTAGCGGTCCTTAGCACAGATACGCAGTATTTT. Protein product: CASSLLGGLAVLSTDTQYF.

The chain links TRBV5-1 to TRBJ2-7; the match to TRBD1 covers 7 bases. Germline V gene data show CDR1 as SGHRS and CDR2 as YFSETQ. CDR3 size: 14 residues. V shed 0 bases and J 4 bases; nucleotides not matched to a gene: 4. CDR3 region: CASSLGQGGYEQYF. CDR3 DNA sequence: TGCGCCAGCAGCTTGGGACAGGGCGGATACGAGCAGTACTTC.

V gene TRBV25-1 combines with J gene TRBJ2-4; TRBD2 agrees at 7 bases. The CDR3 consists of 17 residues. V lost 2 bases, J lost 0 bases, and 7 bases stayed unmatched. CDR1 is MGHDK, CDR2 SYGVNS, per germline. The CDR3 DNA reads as TGTGCCAGCAGTGAAGTCGGGAGGCCGGGAGCCAAAAACATTCAGTACTTC. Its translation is CASSEVGRPGAKNIQYF.

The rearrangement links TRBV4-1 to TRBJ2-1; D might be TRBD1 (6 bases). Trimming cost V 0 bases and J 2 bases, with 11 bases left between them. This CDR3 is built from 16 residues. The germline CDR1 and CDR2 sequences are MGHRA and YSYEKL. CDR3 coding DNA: TGCGCCAGCAGCCAAGAACCGGGACACCCCTACAATGAGCAGTTCTTC. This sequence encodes CASSQEPGHPYNEQFF.

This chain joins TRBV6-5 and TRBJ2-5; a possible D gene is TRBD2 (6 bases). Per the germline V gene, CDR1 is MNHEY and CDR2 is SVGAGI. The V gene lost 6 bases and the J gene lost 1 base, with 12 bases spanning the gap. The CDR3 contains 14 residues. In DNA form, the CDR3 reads TGTGCCAGCAGGCGGGAAGCCCGCCAAGAGACCCAGTACTTC. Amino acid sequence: CASRREARQETQYF.

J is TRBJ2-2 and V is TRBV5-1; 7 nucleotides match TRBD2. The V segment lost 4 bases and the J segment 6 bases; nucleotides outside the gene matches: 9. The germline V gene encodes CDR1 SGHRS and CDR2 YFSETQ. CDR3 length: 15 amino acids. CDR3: CASSNPGGFAGELFF. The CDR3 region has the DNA TGCGCCAGCAGCAACCCGGGAGGCTTTGCCGGGGAGCTGTTTTTT.

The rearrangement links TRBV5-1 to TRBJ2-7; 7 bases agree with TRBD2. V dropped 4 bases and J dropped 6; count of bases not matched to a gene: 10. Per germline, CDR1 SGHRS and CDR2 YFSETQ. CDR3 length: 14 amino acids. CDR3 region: CASSALGGFGEQYF. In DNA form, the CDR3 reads TGCGCCAGCAGCGCCCTGGGGGGGTTCGGCGAGCAGTACTTC.